The clone carrying this T cell receptor (beta chain) was detected only once. This study enrolled people aged roughly 18 to 100 from 24 US geographic areas. This specimen belongs to a study of blood T cell repertoires in COVID-19. At the level of the study: Both acute and convalescent COVID-19 samples were obtained from the United States, Italy and Spain. The cDNA or gDNA used as material had been derived from T cells, B-cell-depleted T cells, or PBMCs.

Per the study methods: Cell counts per sample came from amplifying reference gene primers. Here immunoSEQ multiplex PCR was the method, and the copy in TCRdb shows in-frame clones only, minus some. D and trimming come from the DNA, and the V and J calls and clone size come from that table. The sample holds about 170,000 clones, more than 70% seen once. The CDR3 length is 14 residues. V gave up 3 bases and J gave up 6 bases, with 14 bases separating them. Germline V gene sequence: CDR1 DFQATT, CDR2 SNEGSKA (reference sequence). The receptor was derived from a woman aged 50 to 60 in a cohort exposed to, infected with or recovered from COVID-19 (not recorded which). Sequencing used PBMCs or T cells enriched from blood (not recorded which). The rearrangement links TRBV20-1 to TRBJ2-2; a possible D gene is TRBD1 (6 bases). The CDR3 loop reads CSASSSRGPGELFF. Here the CDR3 DNA reads TGCAGTGCTAGTTCGTCCAGGGGTCCCGGGGAGCTGTTTTTT.